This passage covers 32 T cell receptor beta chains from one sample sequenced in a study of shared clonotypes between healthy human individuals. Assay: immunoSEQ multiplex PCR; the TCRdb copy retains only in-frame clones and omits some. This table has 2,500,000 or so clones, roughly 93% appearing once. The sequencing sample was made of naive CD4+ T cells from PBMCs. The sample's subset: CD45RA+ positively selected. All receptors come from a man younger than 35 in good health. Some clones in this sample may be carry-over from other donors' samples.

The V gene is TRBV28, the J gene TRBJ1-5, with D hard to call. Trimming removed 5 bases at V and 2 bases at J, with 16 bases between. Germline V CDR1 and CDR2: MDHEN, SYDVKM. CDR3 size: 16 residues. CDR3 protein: CASSPPRPGGNQPQHF. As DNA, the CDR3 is TGTGCCAGCAGTCCCCCCCGTCCCGGGGGCAATCAGCCCCAGCATTTT.

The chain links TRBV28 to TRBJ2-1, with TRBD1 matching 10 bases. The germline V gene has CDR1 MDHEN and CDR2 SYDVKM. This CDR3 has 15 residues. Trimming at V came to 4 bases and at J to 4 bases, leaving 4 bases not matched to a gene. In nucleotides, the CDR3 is TGTGCCAGCAGTTCCGGGACAGGGGAATACAATGAGCAGTTCTTC. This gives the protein CASSSGTGEYNEQFF.

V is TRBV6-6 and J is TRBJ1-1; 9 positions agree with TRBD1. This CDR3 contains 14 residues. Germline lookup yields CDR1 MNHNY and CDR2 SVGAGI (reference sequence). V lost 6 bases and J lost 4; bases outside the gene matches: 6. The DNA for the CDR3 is TGTGCCAGCAGGCCGACAGGGGGGGGCACTGAAGCTTTCTTT. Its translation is CASRPTGGGTEAFF.

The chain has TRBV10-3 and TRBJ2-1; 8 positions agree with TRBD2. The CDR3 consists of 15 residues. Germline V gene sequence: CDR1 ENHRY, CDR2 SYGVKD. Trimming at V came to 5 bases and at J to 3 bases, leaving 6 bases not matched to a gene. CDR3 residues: CAISLIAGSYNEQFF. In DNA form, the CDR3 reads TGTGCCATCAGTTTGATAGCGGGGAGCTACAATGAGCAGTTCTTC.

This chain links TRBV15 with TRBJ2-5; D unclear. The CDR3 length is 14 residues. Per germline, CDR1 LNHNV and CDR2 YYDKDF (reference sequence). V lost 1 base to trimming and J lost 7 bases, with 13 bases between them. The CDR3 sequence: CATSRVGGRVTQYF. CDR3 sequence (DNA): TGTGCCACCAGCAGAGTCGGTGGTCGGGTGACCCAGTACTTC.

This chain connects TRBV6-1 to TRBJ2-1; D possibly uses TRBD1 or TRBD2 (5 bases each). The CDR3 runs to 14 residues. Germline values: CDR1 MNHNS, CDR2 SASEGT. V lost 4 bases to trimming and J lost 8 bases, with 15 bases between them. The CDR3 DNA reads TGTGCCAGCAGTGTGGAGAGGGGAGAGGATGAGCAGTTCTTC. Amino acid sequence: CASSVERGEDEQFF.

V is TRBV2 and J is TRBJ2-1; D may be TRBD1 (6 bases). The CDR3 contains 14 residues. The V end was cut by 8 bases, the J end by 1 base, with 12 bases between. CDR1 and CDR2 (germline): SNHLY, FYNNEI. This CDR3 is CASGRQGSYNEQFF. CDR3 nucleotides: TGTGCCAGCGGAAGGCAGGGGTCCTACAATGAGCAGTTCTTC. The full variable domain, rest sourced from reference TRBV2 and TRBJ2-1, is EPEVTQTPSHQVTQMGQEVILRCVPISNHLYFYWYRQILGQKVEFLVSFYNNEISEKSEIFDDQFSVERPDGSNFTLKIRSTKLEDSAMYFCASGRQGSYNEQFFGPGTRLTVL.

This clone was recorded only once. Here the CDR3 DNA reads TGTGCCAGCAGTCCTAGGACTGATGAAAAACTGTTTTTT. Amino acid sequence: CASSPRTDEKLFF. The V call is TRBV27, the J call TRBJ1-4; D call uncertain. This CDR3 is built from 13 residues. V lost 5 bases and J 6 bases, leaving 10 bases between the germline ends. Per the germline V gene, CDR1 is MNHEY and CDR2 is SMNVEV (reference sequence).

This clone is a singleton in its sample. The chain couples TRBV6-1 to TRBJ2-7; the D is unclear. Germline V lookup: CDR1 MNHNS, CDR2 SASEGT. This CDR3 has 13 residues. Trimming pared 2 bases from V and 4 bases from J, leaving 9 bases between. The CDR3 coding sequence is TGTGCCAGCAGTGAACATGGAGTTTACGAGCAGTACTTC. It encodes CASSEHGVYEQYF.

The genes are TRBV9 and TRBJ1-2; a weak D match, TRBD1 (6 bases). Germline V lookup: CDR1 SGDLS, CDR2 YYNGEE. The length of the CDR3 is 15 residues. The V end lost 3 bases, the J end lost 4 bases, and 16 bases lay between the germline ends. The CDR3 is CASSALTQGPYGYTF. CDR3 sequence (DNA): TGTGCCAGCAGCGCCTTAACACAGGGCCCCTATGGCTACACCTTC.

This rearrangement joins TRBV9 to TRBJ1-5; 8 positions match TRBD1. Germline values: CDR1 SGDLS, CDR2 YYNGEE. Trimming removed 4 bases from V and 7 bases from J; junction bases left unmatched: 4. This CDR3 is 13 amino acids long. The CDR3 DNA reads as TGTGCCAGCAGCCCGGACAGGGAACAGCCCCAGCATTTT. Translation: CASSPDREQPQHF.

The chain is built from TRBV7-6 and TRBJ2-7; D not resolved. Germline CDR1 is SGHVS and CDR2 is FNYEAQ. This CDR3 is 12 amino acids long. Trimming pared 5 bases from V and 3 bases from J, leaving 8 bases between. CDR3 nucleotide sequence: TGTGCCAGCAGCCCCGGCAACTACGAGCAGTACTTC. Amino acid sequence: CASSPGNYEQYF.

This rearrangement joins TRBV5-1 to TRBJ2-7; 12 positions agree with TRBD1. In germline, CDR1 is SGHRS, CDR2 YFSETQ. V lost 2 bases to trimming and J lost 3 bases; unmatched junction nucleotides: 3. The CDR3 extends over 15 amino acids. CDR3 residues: CASSFGTGGGYEQYF. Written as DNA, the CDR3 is TGCGCCAGCAGCTTCGGGACAGGGGGCGGCTACGAGCAGTACTTC.

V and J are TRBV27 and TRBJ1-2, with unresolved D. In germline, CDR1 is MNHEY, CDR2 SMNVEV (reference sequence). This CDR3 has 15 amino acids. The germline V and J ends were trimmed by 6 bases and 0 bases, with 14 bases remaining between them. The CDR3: CASSLMDPPNYGYTF. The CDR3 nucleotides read TGTGCCAGCAGCTTAATGGACCCTCCTAACTATGGCTACACCTTC.

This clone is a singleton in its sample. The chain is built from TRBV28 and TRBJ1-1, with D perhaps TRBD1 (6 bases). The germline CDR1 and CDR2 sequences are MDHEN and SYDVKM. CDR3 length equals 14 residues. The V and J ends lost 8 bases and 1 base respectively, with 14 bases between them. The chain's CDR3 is CASSIPTGNTEAFF. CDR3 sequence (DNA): TGTGCCAGCTCAATCCCGACAGGGAACACTGAAGCTTTCTTT.

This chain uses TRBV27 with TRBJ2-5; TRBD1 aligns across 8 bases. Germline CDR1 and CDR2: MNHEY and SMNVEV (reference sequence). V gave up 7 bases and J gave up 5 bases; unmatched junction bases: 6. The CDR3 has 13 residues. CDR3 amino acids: CASTSGGRETQYF. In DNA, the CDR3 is TGTGCCAGCACTTCAGGGGGCCGGGAGACCCAGTACTTC.

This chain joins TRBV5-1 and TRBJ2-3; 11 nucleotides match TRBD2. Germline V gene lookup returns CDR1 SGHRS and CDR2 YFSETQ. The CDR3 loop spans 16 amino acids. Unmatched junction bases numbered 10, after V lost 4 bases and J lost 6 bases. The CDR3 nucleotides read TGCGCCAGCAGCCCCGTAGCGGGGGGGAGCGGTGATACGCAGTATTTT. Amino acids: CASSPVAGGSGDTQYF. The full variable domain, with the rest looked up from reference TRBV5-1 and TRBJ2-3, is KAGVTQTPRYLIKTRGQQVTLSCSPISGHRSVSWYQQTPGQGLQFLFEYFSETQRNKGNFPGRFSGRQFSNSRSEMNVSTLELGDSALYLCASSPVAGGSGDTQYFGPGTRLTVL.

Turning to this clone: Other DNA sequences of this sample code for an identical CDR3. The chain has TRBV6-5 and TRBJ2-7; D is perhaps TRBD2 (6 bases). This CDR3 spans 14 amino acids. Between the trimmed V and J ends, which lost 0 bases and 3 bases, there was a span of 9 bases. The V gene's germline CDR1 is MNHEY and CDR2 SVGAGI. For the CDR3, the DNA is TGTGCCAGCAGTTACTCGCGGCGGGGCTACGAGCAGTACTTC. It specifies CASSYSRRGYEQYF.

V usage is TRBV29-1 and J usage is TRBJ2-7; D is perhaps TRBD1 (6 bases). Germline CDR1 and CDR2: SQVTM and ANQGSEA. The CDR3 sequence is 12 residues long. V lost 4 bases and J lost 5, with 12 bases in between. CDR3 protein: CSVAGGDDEQYF. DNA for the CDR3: TGCAGCGTTGCTGGGGGCGACGACGAGCAGTACTTC.

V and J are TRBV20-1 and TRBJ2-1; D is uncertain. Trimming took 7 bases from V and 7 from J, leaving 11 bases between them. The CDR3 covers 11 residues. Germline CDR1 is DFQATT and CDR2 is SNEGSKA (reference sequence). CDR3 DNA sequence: TGCAGTGGTCAAATCGGAAATGAGCAGTTCTTC. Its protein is CSGQIGNEQFF.

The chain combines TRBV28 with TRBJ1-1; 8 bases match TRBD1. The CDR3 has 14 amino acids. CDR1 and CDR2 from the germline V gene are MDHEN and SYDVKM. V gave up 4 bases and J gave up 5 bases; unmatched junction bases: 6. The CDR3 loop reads CASSSGGPRTEAFF. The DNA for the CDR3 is TGTGCCAGCAGTTCAGGGGGCCCACGGACTGAAGCTTTCTTT.

CDR3 nucleotides: TGTGCCAGCAGCTTCGGAGTTACTCGCGAGCAGTACTTC. Translated, it gives CASSFGVTREQYF. The chain combines TRBV7-9 with TRBJ2-7, with no clear D. Trimming removed 3 bases at V and 6 bases at J, with 12 bases between. The germline V gene has CDR1 SEHNR and CDR2 FQNEAQ (reference sequence). The CDR3 totals 13 residues.

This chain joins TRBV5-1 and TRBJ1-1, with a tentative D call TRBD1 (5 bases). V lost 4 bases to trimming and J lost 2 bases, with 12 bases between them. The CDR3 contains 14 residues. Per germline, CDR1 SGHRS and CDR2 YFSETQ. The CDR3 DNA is TGCGCCAGCAGCCGAGGGGACGGTAACACTGAAGCTTTCTTT. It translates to CASSRGDGNTEAFF.

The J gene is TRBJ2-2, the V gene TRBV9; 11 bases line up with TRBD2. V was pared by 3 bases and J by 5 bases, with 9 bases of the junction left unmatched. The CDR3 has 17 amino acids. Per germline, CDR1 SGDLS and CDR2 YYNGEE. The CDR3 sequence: CASSARLAGTSTGELFF. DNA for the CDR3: TGTGCCAGCAGCGCCCGACTAGCGGGAACGTCAACCGGGGAGCTGTTTTTT.

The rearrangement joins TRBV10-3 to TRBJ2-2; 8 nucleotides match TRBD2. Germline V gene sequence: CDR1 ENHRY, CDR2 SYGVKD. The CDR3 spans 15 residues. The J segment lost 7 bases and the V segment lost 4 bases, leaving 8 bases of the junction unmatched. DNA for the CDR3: TGTGCCATCAGTGTGAGCGGGAGCGGAAGCGGGGAGCTGTTTTTT. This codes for CAISVSGSGSGELFF.

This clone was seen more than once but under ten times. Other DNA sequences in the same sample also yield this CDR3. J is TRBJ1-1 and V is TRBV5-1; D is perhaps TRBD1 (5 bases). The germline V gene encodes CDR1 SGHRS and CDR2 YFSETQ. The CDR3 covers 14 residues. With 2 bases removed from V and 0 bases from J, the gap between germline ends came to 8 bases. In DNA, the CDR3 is TGCGCCAGCAGCTTTGGGGGAATGAACACTGAAGCTTTCTTT. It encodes CASSFGGMNTEAFF.

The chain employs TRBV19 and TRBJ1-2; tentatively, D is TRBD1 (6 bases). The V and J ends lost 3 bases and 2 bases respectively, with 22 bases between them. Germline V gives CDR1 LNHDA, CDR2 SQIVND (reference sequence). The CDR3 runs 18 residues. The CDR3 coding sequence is TGTGCCAGTAGTATGTCAGGGGACACAAGAGGAATGAACTATGGCTACACCTTC. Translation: CASSMSGDTRGMNYGYTF.

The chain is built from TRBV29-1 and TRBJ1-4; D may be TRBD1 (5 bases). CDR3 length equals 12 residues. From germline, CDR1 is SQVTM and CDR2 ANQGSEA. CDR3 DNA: TGCAGTGTCATTTCGGGGGACGAAAAACTGTTTTTT. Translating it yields CSVISGDEKLFF.

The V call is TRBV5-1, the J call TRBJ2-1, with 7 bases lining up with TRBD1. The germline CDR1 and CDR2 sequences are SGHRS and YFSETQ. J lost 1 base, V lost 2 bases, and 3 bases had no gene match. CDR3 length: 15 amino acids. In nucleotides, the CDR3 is TGCGCCAGCAGCTTTGACAGGGCTTCCTACAATGAGCAGTTCTTC. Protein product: CASSFDRASYNEQFF.

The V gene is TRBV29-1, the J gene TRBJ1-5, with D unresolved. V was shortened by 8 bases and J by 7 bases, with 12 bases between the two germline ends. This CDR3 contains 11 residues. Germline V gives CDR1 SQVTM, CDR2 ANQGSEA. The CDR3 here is CSPLLRQPQHF. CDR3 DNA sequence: TGCAGCCCTCTCCTGCGGCAGCCCCAGCATTTT.

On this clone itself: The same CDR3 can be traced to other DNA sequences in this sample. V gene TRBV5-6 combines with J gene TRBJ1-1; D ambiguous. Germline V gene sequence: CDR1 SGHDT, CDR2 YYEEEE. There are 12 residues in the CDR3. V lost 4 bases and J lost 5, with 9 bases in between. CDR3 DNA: TGTGCCAGCAGCCCCGGCGGGACTGAAGCTTTCTTT. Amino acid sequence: CASSPGGTEAFF. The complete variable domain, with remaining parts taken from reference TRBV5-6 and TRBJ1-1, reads DAGVTQSPTHLIKTRGQQVTLRCSPKSGHDTVSWYQQALGQGPQFIFQYYEEEERQRGNFPDRFSGHQFPNYSSELNVNALLLGDSALYLCASSPGGTEAFFGQGTRLTVV.

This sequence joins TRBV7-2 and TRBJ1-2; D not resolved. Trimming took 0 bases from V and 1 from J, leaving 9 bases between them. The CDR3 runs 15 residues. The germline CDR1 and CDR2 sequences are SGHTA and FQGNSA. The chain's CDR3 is CASSLAGNLNYGYTF. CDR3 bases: TGTGCCAGCAGCTTAGCCGGGAATCTTAACTATGGCTACACCTTC.